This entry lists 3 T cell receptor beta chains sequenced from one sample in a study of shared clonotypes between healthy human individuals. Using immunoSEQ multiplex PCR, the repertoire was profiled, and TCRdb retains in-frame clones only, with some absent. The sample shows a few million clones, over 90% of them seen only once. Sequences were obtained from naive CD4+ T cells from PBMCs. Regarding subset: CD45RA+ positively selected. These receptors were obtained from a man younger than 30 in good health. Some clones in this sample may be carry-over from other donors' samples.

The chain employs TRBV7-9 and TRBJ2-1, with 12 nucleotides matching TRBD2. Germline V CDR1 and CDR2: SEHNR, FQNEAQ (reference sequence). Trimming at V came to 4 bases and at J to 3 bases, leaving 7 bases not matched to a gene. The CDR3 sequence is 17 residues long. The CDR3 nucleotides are TGTGCCAGCAGCTCTAGACTAGCGGGGGACCTCTACAATGAGCAGTTCTTC. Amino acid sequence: CASSSRLAGDLYNEQFF.

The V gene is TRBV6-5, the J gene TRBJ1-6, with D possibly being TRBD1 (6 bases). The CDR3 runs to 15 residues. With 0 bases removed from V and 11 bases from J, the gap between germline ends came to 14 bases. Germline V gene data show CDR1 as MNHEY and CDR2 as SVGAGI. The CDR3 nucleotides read TGTGCCAGCAGTTACTCTGGGGGCCTTGGGACACCCCTCCACTTT. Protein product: CASSYSGGLGTPLHF.

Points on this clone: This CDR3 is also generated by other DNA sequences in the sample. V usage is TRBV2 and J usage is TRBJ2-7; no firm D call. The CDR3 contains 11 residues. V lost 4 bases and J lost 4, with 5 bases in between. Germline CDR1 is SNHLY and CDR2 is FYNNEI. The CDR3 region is CASSVSYEQYF. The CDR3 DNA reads TGTGCCAGCAGTGTCTCTTACGAGCAGTACTTC.